The clone carrying this TCR beta chain has just one count. The sample comes from a study of technical replicates of blood from several donors. Sequenced by immunoSEQ multiplex PCR; TCRdb stores in-frame clones only, minus some. The sample records more than 65,000 clones, 97% being singletons. Germline CDR1 reads SGHAT; CDR2 reads FQNNGV. V was pared by 1 base and J by 6 bases, with 7 bases between. This CDR3 is built from 12 residues. The chain recombines TRBV11-2 with TRBJ2-7, with D perhaps matching TRBD2 (5 bases). This receptor was taken from a human donor in good health. Sequencing was carried out using T cells isolated from PBMCs. CDR3 in DNA: TGTGCCAGCAGCTTAGTTCGGGGCGAGCAGTACTTC. Encoded protein: CASSLVRGEQYF.